These T cell receptor beta chains were read from a single sample in a study of shared clonotypes between healthy human individuals. Generated by immunoSEQ multiplex PCR, the TCRdb table keeps only in-frame clones and is missing some. The sample records millions of clones, around 90% being singletons. Specimen: naive CD4+ T cells sorted from blood. The receptor set was obtained from a man aged 18-30 years in good health. Each CDR3 is given with its conserved first and last residue. A D gene is named only where the DNA matches it firmly. Only some rows state a clone size, as once, few, many or a class for expanded clones.

TRBV30	.	TRBJ2-7	.	CAWSAVRGRGGEQYF	TGTGCCTGGAGTGCGGTGAGGGGACGCGGCGGCGAGCAGTACTTC
TRBV5-6	TRBD1	TRBJ1-2	.	CASSLGQQRPNGYTF	TGTGCCAGCAGCCTGGGACAGCAGAGGCCCAATGGCTACACCTTC
TRBV21-1	.	TRBJ1-4	.	CASSKAVGGVRTNEKLFF	TGTGCCAGCAGCAAAGCGGTGGGGGGGGTTCGAACTAATGAAAAACTGTTTTTT
TRBV9	TRBD2	TRBJ2-3	.	CASSVGVAGGADTQYF	TGTGCCAGCAGCGTAGGTGTAGCGGGGGGGGCAGATACGCAGTATTTT
TRBV5-1	TRBD1	TRBJ2-7	.	CASSTAPTGGEQYF	TGCGCCAGCAGCACAGCCCCGACAGGGGGCGAGCAGTACTTC
TRBV30	.	TRBJ2-3	.	CAWSPRGGSTDTQYF	TGTGCCTGGAGTCCAAGGGGCGGGAGCACAGATACGCAGTATTTT
TRBV11-2	.	TRBJ2-7	.	CASSLAGAYEQYF	TGTGCCAGCAGCCTCGCAGGTGCCTACGAGCAGTACTTC
TRBV5-1	.	TRBJ2-3	.	CASSLSDTQYF	TGCGCCAGCAGCTTATCAGATACGCAGTATTTT
TRBV5-1	TRBD1	TRBJ2-2	.	CASSFGQANTGELFF	TGCGCCAGCAGTTTCGGACAGGCGAACACCGGGGAGCTGTTTTTT
TRBV9	TRBD1	TRBJ2-7	.	CASSVGLGQGYEQYF	TGTGCCAGCAGCGTAGGTTTGGGACAGGGGTACGAGCAGTACTTC
TRBV19	.	TRBJ1-6	.	CASSIGFKRGPNSPLHF	TGTGCCAGTAGTATAGGGTTCAAAAGGGGCCCTAATTCACCCCTCCACTTT
TRBV7-3	.	TRBJ2-1	.	CASSQPRGTYNEQFF	TGTGCCAGCAGCCAACCCCGGGGGACGTACAATGAGCAGTTCTTC
TRBV7-9	TRBD1	TRBJ1-6	.	CASRPDRANSPLHF	TGTGCCAGCAGACCGGACAGGGCGAATTCACCCCTCCACTTT
TRBV9	TRBD2	TRBJ2-2	once	CASSVAFGTSGGGELFF	TGTGCCAGCAGCGTAGCTTTTGGGACTAGCGGGGGCGGGGAGCTGTTTTTT
TRBV6-5	.	TRBJ1-6	once	CASSRWTAGNSPLHF	TGTGCCAGCAGTAGGTGGACGGCGGGCAATTCACCCCTCCACTTT
TRBV7-2	.	TRBJ2-3	.	CASSPPSRLRTDTQYF	TGTGCCAGCAGCCCCCCTAGTAGGCTGAGGACAGATACGCAGTATTTT
TRBV27	TRBD2	TRBJ2-7	.	CASSQRDASYEQYF	TGTGCCAGCAGCCAGCGGGACGCCTCCTACGAGCAGTACTTC
TRBV29-1	TRBD1	TRBJ2-7	.	CSVEGTGKSHEQYF	TGCAGCGTTGAGGGGACAGGGAAAAGCCACGAGCAGTACTTC
TRBV6-4	.	TRBJ2-3	.	CASSERERSTDTQYF	TGTGCCAGCAGTGAAAGGGAGAGGAGCACAGATACGCAGTATTTT
TRBV2	TRBD1	TRBJ2-2	.	CASTPGQGSTGELFF	TGTGCCAGCACTCCGGGACAGGGTTCCACCGGGGAGCTGTTTTTT
TRBV12-1	.	TRBJ2-5	once	CASSFGPAGETQYF	TGTGCCAGCAGCTTTGGGCCAGCGGGAGAGACCCAGTACTTC
TRBV7-2	.	TRBJ2-3	.	CASSLEITDTQYF	TGTGCCAGCAGCTTAGAGATAACAGATACGCAGTATTTT
TRBV6-1	.	TRBJ1-1	.	CASTFEPRGVAFF	TGTGCCAGCACCTTCGAACCCAGGGGTGTAGCTTTCTTT
TRBV18	.	TRBJ1-5	few	CASSPQGVDSNQPQHF	TGTGCCAGCTCACCACAGGGAGTTGATAGCAATCAGCCCCAGCATTTT
TRBV5-1	.	TRBJ2-3	.	CASRVGSTDTQYF	TGCGCCAGCAGAGTTGGCAGCACAGATACGCAGTATTTT
TRBV5-1	.	TRBJ2-2	.	CASSLAVGSGNWLNTGELFF	TGCGCCAGCAGCTTGGCCGTAGGGTCGGGCAATTGGTTGAACACCGGGGAGCTGTTTTTT